The clone carrying this TCR beta chain was picked up a small number of times. This table comes from immunoSEQ multiplex PCR, and its TCRdb copy is limited to in-frame clones, with some not included. The sample yields about 440,000 clones, 90% seen once. This sample was included in a study of blood T cell repertoires in COVID-19. Trimming at V came to 3 bases and at J to 6 bases, leaving 8 bases not matched to a gene. Germline V gene data show CDR1 as MRHNA and CDR2 as SNTAGT. The CDR3 is made up of 16 amino acids. The clonotype comes from a man younger than 30 who had recovered from COVID-19. This chain connects TRBV6-4 to TRBJ2-3; 11 positions match TRBD2. The specimen was PBMCs or T cells enriched from blood (not recorded which). This CDR3 is CASSEDSGRASDTQYF. DNA of the CDR3: TGTGCCAGCAGTGAGGATAGCGGGAGGGCCTCGGATACGCAGTATTTT.